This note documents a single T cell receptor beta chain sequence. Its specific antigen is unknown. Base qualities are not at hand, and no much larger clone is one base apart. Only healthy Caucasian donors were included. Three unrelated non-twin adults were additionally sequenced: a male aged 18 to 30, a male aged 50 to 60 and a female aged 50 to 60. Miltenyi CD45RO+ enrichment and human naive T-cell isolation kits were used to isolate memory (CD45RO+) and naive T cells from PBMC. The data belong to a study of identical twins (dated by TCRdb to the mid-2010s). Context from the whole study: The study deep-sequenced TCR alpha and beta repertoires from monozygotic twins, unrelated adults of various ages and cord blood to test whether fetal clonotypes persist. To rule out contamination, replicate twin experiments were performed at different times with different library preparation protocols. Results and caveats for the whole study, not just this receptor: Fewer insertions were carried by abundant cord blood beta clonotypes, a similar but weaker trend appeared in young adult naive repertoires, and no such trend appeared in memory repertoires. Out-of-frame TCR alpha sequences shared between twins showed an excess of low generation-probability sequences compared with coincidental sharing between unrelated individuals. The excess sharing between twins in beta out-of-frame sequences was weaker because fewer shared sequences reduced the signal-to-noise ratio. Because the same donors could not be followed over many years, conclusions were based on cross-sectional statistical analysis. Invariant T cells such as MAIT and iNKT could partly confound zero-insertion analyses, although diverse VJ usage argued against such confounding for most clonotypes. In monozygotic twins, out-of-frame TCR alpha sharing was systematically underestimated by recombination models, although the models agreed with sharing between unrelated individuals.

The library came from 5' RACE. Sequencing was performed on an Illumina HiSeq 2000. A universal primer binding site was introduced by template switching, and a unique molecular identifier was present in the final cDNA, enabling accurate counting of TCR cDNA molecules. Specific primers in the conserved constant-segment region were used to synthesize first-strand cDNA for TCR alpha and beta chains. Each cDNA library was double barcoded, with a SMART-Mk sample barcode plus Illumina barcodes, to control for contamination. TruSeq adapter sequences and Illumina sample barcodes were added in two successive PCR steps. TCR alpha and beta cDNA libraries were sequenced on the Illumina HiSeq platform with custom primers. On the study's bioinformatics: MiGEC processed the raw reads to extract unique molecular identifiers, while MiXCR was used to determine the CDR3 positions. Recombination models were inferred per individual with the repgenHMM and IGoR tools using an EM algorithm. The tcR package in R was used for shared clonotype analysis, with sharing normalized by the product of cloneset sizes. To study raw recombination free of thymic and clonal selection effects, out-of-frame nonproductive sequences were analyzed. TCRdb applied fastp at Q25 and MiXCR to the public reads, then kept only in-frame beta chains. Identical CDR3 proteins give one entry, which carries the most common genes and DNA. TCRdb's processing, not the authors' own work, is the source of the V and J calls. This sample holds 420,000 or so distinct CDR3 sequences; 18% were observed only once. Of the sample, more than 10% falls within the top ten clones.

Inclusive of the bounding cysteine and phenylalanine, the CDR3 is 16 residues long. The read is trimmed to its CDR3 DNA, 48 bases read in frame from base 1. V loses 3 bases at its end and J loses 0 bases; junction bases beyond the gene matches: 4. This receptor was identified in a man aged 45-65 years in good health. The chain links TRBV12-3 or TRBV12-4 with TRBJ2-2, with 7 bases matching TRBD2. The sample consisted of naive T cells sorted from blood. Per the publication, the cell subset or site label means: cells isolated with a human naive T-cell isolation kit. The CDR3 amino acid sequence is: CASSFKSGTNTGELFF. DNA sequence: TGTGCCAGCAGTTTTAAGAGCGGGACGAACACCGGGGAGCTGTTTTTT.